This T cell receptor beta chain was observed in a study of blood T cell repertoires in COVID-19. Per the original methods: Nucleated cell number was recorded as an estimate derived from reference gene primer amplification. Clones were read by immunoSEQ multiplex PCR, and TCRdb kept only the in-frame ones, dropping some. V and J calls and clone size follow that table, whereas D and trimming were derived from the DNA. Counted here are about 230,000 clones, 75% to 90% occurring once; the ten biggest clones make up just over 2.5%. V gave up 6 bases and J gave up 10 bases, with 21 bases separating them. The CDR3 spans 14 residues. CDR1 SNHLY and CDR2 FYNNEI come from the germline V gene.

The chain recombines TRBV2 with TRBJ1-1, with D maybe TRBD1 (6 bases). The TCR originated in a woman in her 70s with active or convalescent COVID-19. Source material: peripheral blood. The CDR3 DNA reads as TGTGCCAGCAGCCGGACAGAAGACTACCTTGGAGCTTTCTTT. Amino acids: CASSRTEDYLGAFF.